The 2 T cell receptor beta chains in this list originate from one sample, sequenced in a study of Ad26.COV2.S vaccination and SARS-CoV-2 variants. Treatment defined: some 20 received Ad26.COV2.S at low or high dose, single or two shots; a few received placebo; per-sample allocation not given. Sampling took place 63 days after the first vaccine or placebo injection. The repertoire was sequenced with immunoSEQ multiplex PCR; TCRdb's copy has only in-frame clones and lacks some. Among roughly 500,000 clones listed, around 90% were seen once. The sequencing here drew on peripheral blood, taken in a trial of Ad26.COV2.S vaccine versus placebo. The receptors shown here come from a person aged 18-60 years who received the Ad26.COV2.S COVID-19 vaccine or a placebo.

The genes are TRBV3-1 (or the pseudogene TRBV3-2) and TRBJ2-7; TRBD2 agrees at 10 bases. Germline CDR1 LGHDT, CDR2 YNNKEL (reference sequence). CDR3 length equals 15 residues. With 1 base clipped from V and 4 bases from J, the junction kept 4 bases outside the gene matches. The CDR3 bases are TGTGCCAGCAGCCAAGTTCCGGGACTAGCGTACGAGCAGTACTTC. Amino acids: CASSQVPGLAYEQYF.

The rearrangement joins TRBV6-5 to TRBJ1-1; D might be TRBD1 (5 bases). In germline, CDR1 is MNHEY, CDR2 SVGAGI. CDR3 size: 14 residues. The V end was cut by 2 bases, the J end by 1 base, with 8 bases between. The CDR3 sequence is CASSYQGTNTEAFF. CDR3 DNA sequence: TGTGCCAGCAGTTACCAGGGAACGAACACTGAAGCTTTCTTT.